This TCR beta chain was observed in a study of blood T cell repertoires in COVID-19. Here immunoSEQ multiplex PCR was the method, and the copy in TCRdb shows in-frame clones only, minus some. The repertoire holds fewer than 130,000 clones, with 88% as singletons. With 1 base removed from V and 10 bases from J, the gap between germline ends came to 11 bases. The CDR3 is 13 residues long. Germline-derived CDR1 and CDR2 are LNHDA and SQIVND (reference sequence). V gene TRBV19 combines with J gene TRBJ2-1; D is possibly TRBD1 (5 bases). The source is a woman in her forties or fifties with acute or convalescent COVID-19. The sequenced sample consisted of peripheral blood. This CDR3 is CASSIGPAGEQFF. In DNA form, the CDR3 reads TGTGCCAGTAGTATAGGGCCTGCAGGGGAGCAGTTCTTC.